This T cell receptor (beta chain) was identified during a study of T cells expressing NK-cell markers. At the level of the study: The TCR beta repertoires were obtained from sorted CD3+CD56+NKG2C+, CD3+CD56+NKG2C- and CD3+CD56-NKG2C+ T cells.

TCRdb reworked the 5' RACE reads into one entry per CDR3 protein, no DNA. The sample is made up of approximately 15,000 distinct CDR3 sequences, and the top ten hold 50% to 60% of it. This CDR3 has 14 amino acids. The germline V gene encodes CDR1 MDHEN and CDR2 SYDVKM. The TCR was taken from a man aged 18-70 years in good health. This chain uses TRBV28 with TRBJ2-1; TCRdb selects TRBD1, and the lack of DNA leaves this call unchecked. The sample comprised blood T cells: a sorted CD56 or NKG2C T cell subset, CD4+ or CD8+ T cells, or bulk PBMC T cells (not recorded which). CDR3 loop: CASIAPGTHNEQFF. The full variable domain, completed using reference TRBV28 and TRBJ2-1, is DVKVTQSSRYLVKRTGEKVFLECVQDMDHENMFWYRQDPGLGLRLIYFSYDVKMKEKGDIPEGYSVSREKKERFSLILESASTNQTSMYLCASIAPGTHNEQFFGPGTRLTVL.